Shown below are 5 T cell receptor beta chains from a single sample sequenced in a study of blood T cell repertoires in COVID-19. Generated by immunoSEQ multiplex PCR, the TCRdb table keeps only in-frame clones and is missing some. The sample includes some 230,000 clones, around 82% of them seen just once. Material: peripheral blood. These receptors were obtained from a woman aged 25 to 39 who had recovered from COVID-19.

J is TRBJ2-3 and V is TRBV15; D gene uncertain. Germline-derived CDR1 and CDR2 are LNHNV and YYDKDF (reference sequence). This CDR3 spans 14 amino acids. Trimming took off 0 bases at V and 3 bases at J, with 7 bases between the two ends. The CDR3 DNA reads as TGTGCCACCAGCAGAGACGGTCCGACAGATACGCAGTATTTT. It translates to CATSRDGPTDTQYF.

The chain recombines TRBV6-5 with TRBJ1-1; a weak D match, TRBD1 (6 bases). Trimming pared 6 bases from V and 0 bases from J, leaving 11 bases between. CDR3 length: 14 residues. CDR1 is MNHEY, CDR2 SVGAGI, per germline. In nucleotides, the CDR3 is TGTGCCAGCAGGACAGGACCCATGAACACTGAAGCTTTCTTT. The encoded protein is CASRTGPMNTEAFF.

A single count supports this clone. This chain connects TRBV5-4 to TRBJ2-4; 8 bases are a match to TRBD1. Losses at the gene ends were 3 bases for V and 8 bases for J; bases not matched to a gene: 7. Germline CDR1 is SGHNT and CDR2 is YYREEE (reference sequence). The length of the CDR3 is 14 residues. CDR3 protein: CASSSNQGADIQYF. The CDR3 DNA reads TGTGCCAGCAGCTCAAACCAGGGGGCGGACATTCAGTACTTC.

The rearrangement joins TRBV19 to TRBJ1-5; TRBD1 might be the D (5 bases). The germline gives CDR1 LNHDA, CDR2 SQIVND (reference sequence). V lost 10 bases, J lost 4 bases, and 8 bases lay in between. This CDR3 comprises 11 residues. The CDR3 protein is CAIPGNQPQHF. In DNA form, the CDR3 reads TGTGCCATCCCAGGGAATCAGCCCCAGCATTTT.

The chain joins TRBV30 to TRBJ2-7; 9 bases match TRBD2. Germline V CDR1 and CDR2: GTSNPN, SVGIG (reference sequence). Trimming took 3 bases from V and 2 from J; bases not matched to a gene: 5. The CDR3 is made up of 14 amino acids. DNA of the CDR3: TGTGCCTGGAGGGTCCCTAGCGGGACCTACGAGCAGTACTTC. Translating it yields CAWRVPSGTYEQYF.